The 8 T cell receptor beta chains presented below share a single source sample, sequenced in a study of cytomegalovirus exposure and HLA in healthy donors. Here immunoSEQ multiplex PCR was the method, and the copy in TCRdb shows in-frame clones only, minus some. This sample has about 97,000 clones, with about 95% found just once. Sequencing was carried out using PBMCs. The origin of the receptors is a woman between 18 and 29 years old in good health and CMV-seronegative.

This chain links TRBV5-5 with TRBJ2-7, with D possibly being TRBD1 (6 bases). V dropped 4 bases and J dropped 0 bases, with 11 bases sitting between them. Germline V gene lookup returns CDR1 SGHKS and CDR2 YYEKEE (reference sequence). The CDR3 extends over 14 amino acids. The CDR3 reads CASSVRQDSYEQYF. The CDR3 DNA follows: TGTGCCAGCAGCGTTCGACAGGACTCCTACGAGCAGTACTTC.

V and J are TRBV4-3 and TRBJ2-6; D might be TRBD2 (5 bases). Trimming pared 0 bases from V and 3 bases from J, leaving 9 bases between. CDR3 length: 16 amino acids. CDR1 is LGHNA and CDR2 is YSLEER in the germline V gene. CDR3 in amino acids: CASSQDTGIGANVLTF. CDR3 DNA sequence: TGCGCCAGCAGCCAAGATACGGGGATTGGGGCCAACGTCCTGACTTTC.

The CDR3 sequence is CSVVPRQSYTF. In nucleotides, the CDR3 is TGCAGCGTTGTCCCCAGGCAAAGCTACACCTTC. V and J are TRBV29-1 and TRBJ1-2; D call uncertain. The CDR3 spans 11 residues. Germline values: CDR1 SQVTM, CDR2 ANQGSEA. V dropped 4 bases and J dropped 9 bases, with 12 bases sitting between them. Using reference TRBV29-1 and TRBJ1-2 for the parts outside the CDR3, the full variable domain is SAVISQKPSRDICQRGTSLTIQCQVDSQVTMMFWYRQQPGQSLTLIATANQGSEATYESGFVIDKFPISRPNLTFSTLTVSNMSPEDSSIYLCSVVPRQSYTFGSGTRLTVV.

This chain joins TRBV18 and TRBJ1-5, with no clear D. Trimming shortened V by 3 bases and J by 8 bases, and 14 bases separated the two germline ends. Germline lookup yields CDR1 KGHSH and CDR2 LQKENI. The CDR3 is 14 residues long. CDR3 region: CASSPVSGGEPQHF. As DNA, the CDR3 is TGTGCCAGCTCACCCGTTTCAGGTGGCGAGCCCCAGCATTTT.

This chain joins TRBV4-1 and TRBJ1-2, with D possibly being TRBD1 (6 bases). There are 19 residues in the CDR3. CDR1 MGHRA and CDR2 YSYEKL come from the germline V gene. Trimming took off 3 bases at V and 0 bases at J, with 23 bases between the two ends. DNA for the CDR3: TGCGCCAGCAGCCAGCGAACCCGGGGGGCGACGGATTCTAACTATGGCTACACCTTC. Residues: CASSQRTRGATDSNYGYTF.

The rearrangement joins TRBV6-1 to TRBJ1-2, with unresolved D. Germline CDR1 is MNHNS and CDR2 is SASEGT. The V end lost 3 bases, the J end lost 5 bases, and 7 bases lay between the germline ends. CDR3 size: 12 residues. CDR3 residues: CASSDTGYGYTF. CDR3 bases: TGTGCCAGCAGTGATACGGGTTATGGCTACACCTTC.

This chain connects TRBV7-9 to TRBJ1-1; 7 bases align to TRBD1. Germline V lookup: CDR1 SEHNR, CDR2 FQNEAQ (reference sequence). The CDR3 extends over 16 amino acids. J gave up 3 bases and V 4 bases, and 11 bases lay outside the gene matches. The CDR3 region is CASSSRNRGTDTEAFF. DNA of the CDR3: TGTGCCAGCAGCTCACGAAACAGGGGAACCGACACTGAAGCTTTCTTT.

The chain uses TRBV4-2 and TRBJ2-3; 10 bases fit TRBD2. Germline V lookup: CDR1 LGHNA, CDR2 YNFKEQ. V was clipped by 0 bases and J by 8 bases; unmatched bases: 14. CDR3 length: 18 residues. Written as DNA, the CDR3 is TGTGCCAGCAGCCAAGACCTGACTTCGAGCGGGGGGGTGGGTACGCAGTATTTT. Encoded protein: CASSQDLTSSGGVGTQYF.